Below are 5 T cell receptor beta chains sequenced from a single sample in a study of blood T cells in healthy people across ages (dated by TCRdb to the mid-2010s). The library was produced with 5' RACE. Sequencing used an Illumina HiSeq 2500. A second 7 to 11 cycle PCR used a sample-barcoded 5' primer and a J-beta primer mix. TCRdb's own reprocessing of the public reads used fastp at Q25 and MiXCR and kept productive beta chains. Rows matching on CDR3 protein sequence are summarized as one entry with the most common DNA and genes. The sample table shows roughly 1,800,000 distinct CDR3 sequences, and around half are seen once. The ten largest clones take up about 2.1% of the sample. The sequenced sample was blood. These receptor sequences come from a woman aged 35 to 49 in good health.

CDR3 amino acids: CSANGLAPYEQYF. The CDR3 DNA is TGCAGTGCTAACGGACTAGCCCCCTACGAGCAGTACTTC. This chain uses TRBV20-1 with TRBJ2-7, with 8 bases fitting TRBD2. The germline V gene encodes CDR1 DFQATT and CDR2 SNEGSKA (reference sequence). CDR3 size: 13 residues. The J segment lost 2 bases and the V segment lost 4 bases, leaving 4 bases of the junction unmatched.

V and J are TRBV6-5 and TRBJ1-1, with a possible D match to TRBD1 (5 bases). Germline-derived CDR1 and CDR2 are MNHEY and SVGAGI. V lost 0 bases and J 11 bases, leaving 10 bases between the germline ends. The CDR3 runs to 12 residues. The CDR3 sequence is CASSYSTGGAFF. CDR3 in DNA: TGTGCCAGCAGTTACTCGACGGGGGGGGCTTTCTTT.

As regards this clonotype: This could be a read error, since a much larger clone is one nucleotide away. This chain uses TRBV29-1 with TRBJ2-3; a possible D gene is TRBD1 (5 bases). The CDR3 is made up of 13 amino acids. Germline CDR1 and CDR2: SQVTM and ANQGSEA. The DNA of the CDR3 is TGCAACGTTCCAAGCCATAGGGGAGATACGCAGTATTTT. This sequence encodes CNVPSHRGDTQYF.

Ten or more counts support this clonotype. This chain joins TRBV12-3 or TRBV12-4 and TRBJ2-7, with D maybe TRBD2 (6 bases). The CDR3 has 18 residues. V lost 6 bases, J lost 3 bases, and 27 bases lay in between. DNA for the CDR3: TGTGCCAGCAGCACCTTAAGGGGAGGTCTCGCCCCCCACTACGAGCAGTACTTC. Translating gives CASSTLRGGLAPHYEQYF.

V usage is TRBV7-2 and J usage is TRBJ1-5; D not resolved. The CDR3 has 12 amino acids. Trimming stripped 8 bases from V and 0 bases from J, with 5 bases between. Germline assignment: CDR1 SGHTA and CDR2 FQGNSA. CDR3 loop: CASGYSNQPQHF. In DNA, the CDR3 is TGTGCCAGCGGCTATAGCAATCAGCCCCAGCATTTT.